This is a list of T cell receptor beta chains from one sample in a study of T cell repertoires in cytomegalovirus infection. These receptors have no known antigen. TCRdb reprocessed the reads with MiXCR, giving one entry per CDR3 protein. The sample consists of around 430,000 distinct CDR3 sequences, approximately 42% of them appearing once. The material sequenced was cultured PBMCs, taken from culture after CMV antigen stimulation. Source of these receptors: a human donor in good health (CMV status not recorded). Some clones in this sample may be carry-over from other donors' samples. CDR3s include the opening cysteine and the closing phenylalanine or tryptophan. D genes are given only for firm matches. The size entry is marked missing in some rows and otherwise reads once, few, many or a size class.

TRBD1 TRBJ2-5 TRBV2 few CASSQGQGASETQYF TGTGCCAGCAGCCAGGGACAGGGCGCCTCGGAGACCCAGTACTTC
TRBD2 TRBJ2-3 TRBV5-4 NA CASSFGLAGYTDTQYF TGTGCCAGCAGCTTCGGACTAGCGGGCTACACAGATACGCAGTATTTT
NA TRBJ1-4 TRBV12-3/TRBV12-4 NA CASSFPGGSGEKLFF TGTGCCAGCAGCTTCCCGGGGGGATCTGGGGAAAAACTGTTTTTT
NA TRBJ2-1 TRBV12-3/TRBV12-4 NA CASSLALGGPDNEQFF TGTGCCAGCAGTTTAGCGCTCGGGGGGCCCGACAATGAGCAGTTCTTC
NA TRBJ1-3 TRBV7-2 few CASSFLGSGNTIYF TGTGCCAGCAGCTTTCTCGGCTCTGGAAACACCATATATTTT
NA TRBJ2-6 TRBV11-2 NA CASRRGSSGANVLTF TGTGCCAGCAGGAGAGGATCCTCTGGGGCCAACGTCCTGACTTTC
NA TRBJ2-1 TRBV10-3 once CAISGRAVYNEQFF TGTGCCATCAGTGGTCGGGCAGTCTACAATGAGCAGTTCTTC
NA TRBJ1-1 TRBV6-5 NA CASSYTSRATEAFF TGTGCCAGCAGTTATACCAGCAGGGCCACTGAAGCTTTCTTT
TRBD2 TRBJ2-5 TRBV6-1 NA CASSEDRGASGNWETQYF TGTGCCAGCAGTGAAGATCGCGGGGCTAGCGGGAATTGGGAGACCCAGTACTTC
NA TRBJ1-1 TRBV5-1 NA CASSWDGDTEAFF TGCGCCAGCAGCTGGGACGGGGACACTGAAGCTTTCTTT
NA TRBJ1-2 TRBV5-1 NA CATKPSANYGYTF TGCGCCACCAAGCCATCAGCTAACTATGGCTACACCTTC
NA TRBJ1-5 TRBV2 NA CASHGGNSNQPQHF TGTGCCAGCCATGGAGGAAACTCCAATCAGCCCCAGCATTTT
NA TRBJ2-1 TRBV6-2/TRBV6-3 NA CASTRGTTTYNEQFF TGTGCCAGCACTCGCGGCACAACAACCTACAATGAGCAGTTCTTC
NA TRBJ2-5 TRBV19 NA CASAPGLPSETQYF TGTGCCAGTGCTCCGGGACTCCCTTCGGAGACCCAGTACTTC
NA TRBJ2-1 TRBV7-2 NA CASSPFGRRINNEQFF TGTGCCAGCAGCCCTTTCGGACGTAGGATTAACAATGAGCAGTTCTTC